This note documents a single T cell receptor (beta chain) sequence. This clone was observed a handful of times. Which antigen it targets is not known. No much larger clone exists at a distance of one base, and base qualities are not known. CDR1 is given as GTSNPN and CDR2 as SVGIG, both from the germline V gene (reference sequence). The CDR3 measures 12 amino acids from cysteine to phenylalanine. The retained sequence is limited to the CDR3, 36 bases, with the frame set at the first base. A distance of 13 bases separates the germline ends of V and J, which lose 3 bases and 8 bases respectively. This sample was included in a study of CD8+ T cells in alopecia areata listed by TCRdb under 2018. In terms of the full investigation: The treated patients, all with moderate-to-severe alopecia areata, were enrolled in an open-label pilot trial of oral tofacitinib given at 5 to 10 mg twice daily. Patients stayed on tofacitinib for 6 to 18 months and then had 6 months of follow-up off drug so that delayed response and recurrence could be assessed. In treated patients, disease severity was measured using the SALT score, which gives the percentage of scalp surface area affected. The study used high-throughput TCRbeta sequencing to examine T cell clonal expansion in alopecia areata, in both the C3H/HeJ mouse model and human patients. On the human side, TCRbeta sequencing was run on scalp tissue and on sorted CD4+ and CD8+ peripheral blood T cells from healthy controls and from alopecia areata patients with either patchy or totalis/universalis disease. Patients on tofacitinib were biopsied at baseline and after 4 and 24 weeks of treatment, and several of the patients also had a later scalp biopsy. Clonality in the scalp was compared among normal scalp (n=4), patchy alopecia areata scalp (n=8), and alopecia totalis/universalis scalp (n=8). RNA came from the PAXgene miRNA kit for fixed scalp, the miRNeasy kit for PBMCs, and the RNeasy kit for mouse skin. immunoSEQ multiplex PCR using 35 Vbeta forward primers and 13 Jbeta reverse primers was used to amplify TCRbeta CDR3 regions. The research as a whole found: Because the treated cohort was small and had only one nonresponder, larger studies are needed to examine links between baseline CD8+ expansion and response. Compared with normal scalp, lesional scalp had higher clonality and more expanded CD8+ clones, particularly in alopecia totalis/universalis, a pattern that suggests antigenic drive. During tofacitinib treatment, many expanded lesional clones remained in scalp and blood, and this persistence may partly explain relapse after treatment is stopped. Shared TCR sequences between patients were less evident than in mice, which may be partly attributable to HLA diversity in the patient population. Tofacitinib significantly lowered scalp clonality and the number of expanded CD8+ clones among the top 100 scalp clones. Scalp TCR repertoire analysis is complicated because resident alphabeta T cells in normal human skin are also sequenced, whereas mouse skin is dominated by gammadelta T cells.

The time point tag for this specimen amounts to: less than 30 weeks on oral tofacitinib. The treatment or condition label corresponds to: oral pan-JAK inhibitor, 5-10 mg twice daily. Lesional scalp punch biopsies and peripheral blood were obtained from alopecia areata patients. PBMCs were isolated by density centrifugation and stained for CD3, CD4 and CD8, and CD4+ and CD8+ T cells were sorted on a FACSAria. Library prep was done by the immunoSEQ multiplex PCR assay. To provide template for TCR sequencing, every sample had RNA extracted and reverse transcribed into cDNA. First-strand cDNA was synthesized with SuperScript III using a 2:1 mix of oligo-dT and random hexamers. Amplification bias was assessed with a synthetic immune receptor repertoire, and residual bias was removed computationally. The original pipeline was this. Raw reads were preprocessed for error removal, and CDR3 was defined according to IMGT conventions as running from the conserved cysteine to phenylalanine. Clonality was computed by normalizing Shannon entropy by log2 of the number of productive unique TCRs and subtracting the result from 1. CD4 or CD8 identity of scalp clones was inferred by cross-referencing scalp TCRbeta sequences with sorted blood CD4 and CD8 repertoires. Here the immuneACCESS table is served through TCRdb, limited to in-frame sequences with V and J called. Missing clones are a known gap in these copies; in checked studies unresolved V genes cover under half, and the rest lacks a known reason. V, J and clone size were drawn from that table, and D and trimming were deduced from the DNA. Here the sample has hundreds of thousands of clones; 58% occur a single time. The top ten hold roughly 1.8% of the sample.

The source material was CD4+ T cells sorted from blood, sampled at week 24, from a patient treated with tofacitinib. Rearrangement joined TRBV30 to TRBJ1-2, with TRBD1 tentatively as D gene (6 bases match). This receptor was obtained from a human donor with alopecia areata. The sequenced DNA: TGTGCCTGGAGCCAGGGGCGGTTGGGCTACACCTTC. Its product reads: CAWSQGRLGYTF.